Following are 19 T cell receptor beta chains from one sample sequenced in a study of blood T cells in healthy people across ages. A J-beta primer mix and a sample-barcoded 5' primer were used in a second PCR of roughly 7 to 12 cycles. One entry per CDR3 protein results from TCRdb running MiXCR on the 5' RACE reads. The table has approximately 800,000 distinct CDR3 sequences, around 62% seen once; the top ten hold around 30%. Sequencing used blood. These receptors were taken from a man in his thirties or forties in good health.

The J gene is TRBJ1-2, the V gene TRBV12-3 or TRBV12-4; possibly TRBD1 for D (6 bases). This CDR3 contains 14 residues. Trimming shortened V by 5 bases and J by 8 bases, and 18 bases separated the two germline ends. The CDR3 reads CASSPGGRGLGYTF. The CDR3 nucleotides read TGTGCCAGCAGTCCCGGGGGCAGGGGACTGGGCTACACCTTC.

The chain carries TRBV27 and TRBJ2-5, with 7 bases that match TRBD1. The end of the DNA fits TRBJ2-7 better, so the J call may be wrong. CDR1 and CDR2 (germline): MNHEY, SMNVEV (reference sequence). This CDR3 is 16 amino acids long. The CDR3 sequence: CASGSFRQGRPYEQYF. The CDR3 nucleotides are TGTGCCAGCGGATCATTTCGACAGGGAAGGCCCTACGAGCAGTACTTC.

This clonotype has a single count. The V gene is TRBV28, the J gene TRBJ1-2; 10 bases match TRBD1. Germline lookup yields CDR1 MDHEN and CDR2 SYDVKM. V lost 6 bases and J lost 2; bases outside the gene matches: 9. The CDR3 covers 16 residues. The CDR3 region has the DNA TGTGCCAGCAGCTTGGACAGGGGGGCTGGGAACTATGGCTACACCTTC. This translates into CASSLDRGAGNYGYTF.

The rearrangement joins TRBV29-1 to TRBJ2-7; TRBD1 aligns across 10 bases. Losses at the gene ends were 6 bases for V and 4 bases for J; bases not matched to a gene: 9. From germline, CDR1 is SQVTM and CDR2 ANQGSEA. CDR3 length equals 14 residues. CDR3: CSVATGTGVYEQYF. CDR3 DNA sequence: TGCAGCGTAGCAACCGGGACAGGGGTGTACGAGCAGTACTTC.

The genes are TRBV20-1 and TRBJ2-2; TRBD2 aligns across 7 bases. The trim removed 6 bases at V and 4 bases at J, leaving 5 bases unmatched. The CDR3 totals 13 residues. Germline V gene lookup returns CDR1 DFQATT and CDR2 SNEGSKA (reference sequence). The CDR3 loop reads CSAWDYSTGELFF. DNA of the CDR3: TGCAGTGCATGGGACTATTCCACCGGGGAGCTGTTTTTT.

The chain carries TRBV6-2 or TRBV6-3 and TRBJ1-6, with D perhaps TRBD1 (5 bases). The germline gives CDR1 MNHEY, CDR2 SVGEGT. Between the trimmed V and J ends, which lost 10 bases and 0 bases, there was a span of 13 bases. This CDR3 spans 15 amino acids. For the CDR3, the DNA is TGTGCCATCGGGGCGTCCCTCTCCTATAATTCACCCCTCCACTTT. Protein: CAIGASLSYNSPLHF.

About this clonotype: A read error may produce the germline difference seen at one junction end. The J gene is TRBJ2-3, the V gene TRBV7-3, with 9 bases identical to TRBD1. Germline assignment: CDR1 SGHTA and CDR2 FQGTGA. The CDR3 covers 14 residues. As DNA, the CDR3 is TGTGCTAGCAGCCCCGGGACAGGGACCTATACGCAGTATTTT. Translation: CASSPGTGTYTQYF.

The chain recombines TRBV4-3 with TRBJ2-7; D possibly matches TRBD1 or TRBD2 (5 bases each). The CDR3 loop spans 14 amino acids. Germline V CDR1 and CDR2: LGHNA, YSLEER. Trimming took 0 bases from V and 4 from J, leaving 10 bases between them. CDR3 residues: CASSQDVGGYEQYF. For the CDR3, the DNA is TGCGCCAGCAGCCAAGATGTTGGGGGTTACGAGCAGTACTTC.

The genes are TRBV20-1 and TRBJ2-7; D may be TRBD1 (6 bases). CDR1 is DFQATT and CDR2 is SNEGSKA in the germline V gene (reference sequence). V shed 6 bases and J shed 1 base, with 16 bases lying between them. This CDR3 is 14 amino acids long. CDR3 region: CSADGTSISYEQYF. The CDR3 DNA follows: TGCAGTGCGGACGGGACATCCATTTCCTACGAGCAGTACTTC.

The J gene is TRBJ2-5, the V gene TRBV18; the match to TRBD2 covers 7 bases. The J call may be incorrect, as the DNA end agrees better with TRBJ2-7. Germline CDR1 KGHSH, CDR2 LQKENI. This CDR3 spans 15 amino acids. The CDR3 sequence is CASSPVGSGRDEQYF. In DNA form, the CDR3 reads TGTGCCAGCTCACCCGTAGGTTCAGGGAGGGACGAGCAGTACTTC.

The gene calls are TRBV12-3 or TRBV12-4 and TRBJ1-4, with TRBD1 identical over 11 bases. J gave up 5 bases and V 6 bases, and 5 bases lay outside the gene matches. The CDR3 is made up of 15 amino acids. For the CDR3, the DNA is TGTGCCAGCAGCCCGGGACAGGGGGTGAATGAAAAACTGTTTTTT. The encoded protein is CASSPGQGVNEKLFF.

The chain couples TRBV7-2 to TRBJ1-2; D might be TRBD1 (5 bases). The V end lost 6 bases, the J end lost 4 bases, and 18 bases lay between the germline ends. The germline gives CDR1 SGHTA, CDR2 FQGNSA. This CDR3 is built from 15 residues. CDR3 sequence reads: CASRIRDRNLYGYTF. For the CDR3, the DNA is TGTGCCAGCAGGATCCGGGACCGAAACCTCTATGGCTACACCTTC.

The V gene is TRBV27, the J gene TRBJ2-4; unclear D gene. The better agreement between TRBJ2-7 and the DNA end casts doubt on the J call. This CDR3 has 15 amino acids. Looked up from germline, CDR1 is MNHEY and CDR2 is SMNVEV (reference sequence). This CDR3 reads CASSLVAGRPAEQYF. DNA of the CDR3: TGTGCCAGCAGTTTAGTGGCCGGACGGCCGGCCGAGCAGTACTTC.

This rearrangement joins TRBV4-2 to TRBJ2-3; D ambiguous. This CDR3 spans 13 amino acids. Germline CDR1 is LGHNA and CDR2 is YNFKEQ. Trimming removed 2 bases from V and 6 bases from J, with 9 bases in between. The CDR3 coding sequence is TGTGCCAGCAGCCAACTTCCCCCCGATACGCAGTATTTT. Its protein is CASSQLPPDTQYF.

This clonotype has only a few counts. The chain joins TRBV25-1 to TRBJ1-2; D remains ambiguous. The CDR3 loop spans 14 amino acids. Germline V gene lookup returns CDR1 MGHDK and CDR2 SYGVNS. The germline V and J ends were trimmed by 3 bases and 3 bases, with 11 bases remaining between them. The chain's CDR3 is CASSEAVTYYGYTF. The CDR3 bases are TGTGCCAGCAGTGAGGCAGTGACTTACTATGGCTACACCTTC.

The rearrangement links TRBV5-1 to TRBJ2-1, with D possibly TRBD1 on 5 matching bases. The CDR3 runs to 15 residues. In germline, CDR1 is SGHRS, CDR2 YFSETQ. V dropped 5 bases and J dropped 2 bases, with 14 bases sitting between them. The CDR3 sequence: CASSSHRSPYNEQFF. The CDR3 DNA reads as TGCGCCAGCAGTTCACACAGGAGCCCCTACAATGAGCAGTTCTTC. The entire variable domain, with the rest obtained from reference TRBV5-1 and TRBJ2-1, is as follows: KAGVTQTPRYLIKTRGQQVTLSCSPISGHRSVSWYQQTPGQGLQFLFEYFSETQRNKGNFPGRFSGRQFSNSRSEMNVSTLELGDSALYLCASSSHRSPYNEQFFGPGTRLTVL.

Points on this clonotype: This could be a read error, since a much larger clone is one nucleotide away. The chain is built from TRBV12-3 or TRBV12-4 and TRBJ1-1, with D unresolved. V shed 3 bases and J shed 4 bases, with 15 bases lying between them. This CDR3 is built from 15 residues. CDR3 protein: CASSFRREMSTEAFF. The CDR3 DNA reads TGTGCCAGCAGTTTCAGGCGGGAGATGAGCACTGAAGCTTTCTTT.

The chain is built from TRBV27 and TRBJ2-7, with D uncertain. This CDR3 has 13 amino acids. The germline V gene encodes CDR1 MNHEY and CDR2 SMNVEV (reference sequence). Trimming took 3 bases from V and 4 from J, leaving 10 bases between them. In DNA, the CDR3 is TGTGCCAGCAGTTTCCGGCAGCCTTACGAGCAGTACTTC. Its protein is CASSFRQPYEQYF.

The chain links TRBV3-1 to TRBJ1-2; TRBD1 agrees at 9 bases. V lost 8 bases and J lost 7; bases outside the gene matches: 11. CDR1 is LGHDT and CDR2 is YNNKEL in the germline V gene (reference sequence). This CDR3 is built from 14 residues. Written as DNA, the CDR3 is TGTGCCAGCGCGATCGGGACAGGGTCCCTTGGCTACACCTTC. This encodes CASAIGTGSLGYTF.